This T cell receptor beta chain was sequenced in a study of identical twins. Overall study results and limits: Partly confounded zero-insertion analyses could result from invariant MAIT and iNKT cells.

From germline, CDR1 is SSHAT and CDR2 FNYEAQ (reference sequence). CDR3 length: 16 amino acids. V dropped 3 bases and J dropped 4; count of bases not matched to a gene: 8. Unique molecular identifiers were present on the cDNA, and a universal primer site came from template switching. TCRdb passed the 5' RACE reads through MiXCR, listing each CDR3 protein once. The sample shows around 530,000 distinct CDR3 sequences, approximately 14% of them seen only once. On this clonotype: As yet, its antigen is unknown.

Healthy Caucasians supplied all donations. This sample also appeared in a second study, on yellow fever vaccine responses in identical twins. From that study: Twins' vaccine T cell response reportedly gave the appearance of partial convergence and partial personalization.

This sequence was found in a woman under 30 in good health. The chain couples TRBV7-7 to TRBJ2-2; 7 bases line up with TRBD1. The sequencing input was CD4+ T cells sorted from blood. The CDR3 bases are TGTGCCAGCAGCTTGGAAGGGGGCTTTAGCACCGGGGAGCTGTTTTTT. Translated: CASSLEGGFSTGELFF.